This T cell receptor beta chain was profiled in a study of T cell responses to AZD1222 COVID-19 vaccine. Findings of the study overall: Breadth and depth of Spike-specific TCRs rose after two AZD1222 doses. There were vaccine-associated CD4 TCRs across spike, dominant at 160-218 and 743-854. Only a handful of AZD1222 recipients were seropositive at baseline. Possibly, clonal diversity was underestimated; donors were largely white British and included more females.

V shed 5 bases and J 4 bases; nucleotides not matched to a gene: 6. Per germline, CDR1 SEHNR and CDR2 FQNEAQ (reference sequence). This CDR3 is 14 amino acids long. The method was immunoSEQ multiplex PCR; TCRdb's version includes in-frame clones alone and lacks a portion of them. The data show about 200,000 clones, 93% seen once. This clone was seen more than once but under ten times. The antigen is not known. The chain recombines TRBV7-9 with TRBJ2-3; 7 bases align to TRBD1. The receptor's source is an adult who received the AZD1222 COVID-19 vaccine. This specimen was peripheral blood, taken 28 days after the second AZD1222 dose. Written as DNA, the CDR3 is TGTGCCAGCAGCCCGGGACAGTTGGCAGATACGCAGTATTTT. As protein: CASSPGQLADTQYF.